This T cell receptor (beta chain) came from a study of blood T cell repertoires in COVID-19. Study-level information: Collection of acute and convalescent COVID-19 samples took place in the United States, Italy and Spain.

V was shortened by 3 bases and J by 8 bases, with 13 bases between the two germline ends. Germline-derived CDR1 and CDR2 are MDHEN and SYDVKM. The CDR3 totals 14 residues. Symptom resolution, clearance, or two negative PCRs marked the recovered donors of Cohort 3. The assay was immunoSEQ multiplex PCR, and TCRdb's table has in-frame clones only and misses some. The sample holds over 200,000 clones; about nine tenths are singletons and the top ten take roughly a sixth. The sample taken for sequencing was PBMCs or T cells enriched from blood (not recorded which). The chain carries TRBV28 and TRBJ1-4, with D maybe TRBD1 (5 bases). This receptor was obtained from a man between 18 and 35 years old who had recovered from COVID-19. DNA for the CDR3: TGTGCCAGCAGTTTCGGGGGGTTAGGGGAAAAACTGTTTTTT. Translating it yields CASSFGGLGEKLFF.